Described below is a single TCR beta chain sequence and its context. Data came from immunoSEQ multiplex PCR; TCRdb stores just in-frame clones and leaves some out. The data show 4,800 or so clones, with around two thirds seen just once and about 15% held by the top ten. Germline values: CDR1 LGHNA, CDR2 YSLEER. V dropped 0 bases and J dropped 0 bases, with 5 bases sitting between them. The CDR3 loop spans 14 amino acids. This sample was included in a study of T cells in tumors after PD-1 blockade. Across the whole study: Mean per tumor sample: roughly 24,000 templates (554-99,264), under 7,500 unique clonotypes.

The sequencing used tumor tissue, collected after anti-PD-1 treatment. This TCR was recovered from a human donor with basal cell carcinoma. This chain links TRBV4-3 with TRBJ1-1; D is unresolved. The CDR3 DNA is TGCGCCAGCAGCCAAGATCTCGTGAACACTGAAGCTTTCTTT. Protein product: CASSQDLVNTEAFF.